This T cell receptor beta chain appears in the sequencing data of a study of T cell changes during pregnancy in multiple sclerosis. This clone appeared a single time. Some clones are missing from TCRdb's copy, which holds only in-frame ones; the method was immunoSEQ multiplex PCR. The sample includes tens of thousands of clones, roughly 92% of them seen just once. Germline CDR1 and CDR2: SNHLY and FYNNEI. V was shortened by 3 bases and J by 4 bases, with 9 bases between the two germline ends. The CDR3 has 13 amino acids. The clonotype comes from a female donor with multiple sclerosis, enrolled in a pregnancy study. V gene TRBV2 combines with J gene TRBJ1-2, with a weak D call TRBD1 (5 bases). Sequencing used peripheral blood, obtained in the third trimester of pregnancy. The CDR3 reads CASSEEGSYGYTF. As DNA, the CDR3 is TGTGCCAGCAGTGAGGAGGGGAGCTATGGCTACACCTTC.